This entry lists 21 T cell receptor beta chains sequenced from one sample in a study of T cell changes during pregnancy in multiple sclerosis. The method was immunoSEQ multiplex PCR; TCRdb's version includes in-frame clones alone and lacks a portion of them. This sample has about 51,000 clones, with 85% to 95% found just once. Material: CD4+ T cells from peripheral blood mononuclear cells, obtained in the second trimester of pregnancy. These receptors all stem from a female donor with multiple sclerosis, enrolled in a pregnancy study.

The rearrangement joins TRBV25-1 to TRBJ2-7; D is uncertain. Trimming shortened V by 6 bases and J by 7 bases, and 16 bases separated the two germline ends. The CDR3 length is 13 residues. Germline values: CDR1 MGHDK, CDR2 SYGVNS. The CDR3 DNA reads TGTGCCAGCAGCTCCCATGGAGCTAAAGAGCAGTACTTC. Translation: CASSSHGAKEQYF.

This rearrangement joins TRBV7-3 to TRBJ1-2; no definite D call. The germline V gene has CDR1 SGHTA and CDR2 FQGTGA. The CDR3 has 13 amino acids. V lost 5 bases, J lost 7 bases, and 14 bases lay in between. CDR3 DNA: TGTGCCAGCAGCGCCCCGGGAGTGTCTGGCTACACCTTC. This encodes CASSAPGVSGYTF.

V and J are TRBV5-1 and TRBJ2-3; D is possibly TRBD2 (6 bases). V was shortened by 0 bases and J by 1 base, with 15 bases between the two germline ends. There are 17 residues in the CDR3. Looked up from germline, CDR1 is SGHRS and CDR2 is YFSETQ. The CDR3 reads CASSLVPVGGGTDTQYF. For the CDR3, the DNA is TGCGCCAGCAGCTTGGTTCCGGTCGGGGGAGGCACAGATACGCAGTATTTT.

The V and J genes are TRBV2 and TRBJ1-1; D unresolved. Germline V gene data show CDR1 as SNHLY and CDR2 as FYNNEI. V gave up 4 bases and J gave up 1 base, with 7 bases separating them. The CDR3 sequence is 13 residues long. The CDR3 region has the DNA TGTGCCAGCAGTGTATACAGGAACACTGAAGCTTTCTTT. Encoded protein: CASSVYRNTEAFF. The full variable domain, completed using reference TRBV2 and TRBJ1-1, is EPEVTQTPSHQVTQMGQEVILRCVPISNHLYFYWYRQILGQKVEFLVSFYNNEISEKSEIFDDQFSVERPDGSNFTLKIRSTKLEDSAMYFCASSVYRNTEAFFGQGTRLTVV.

Concerning this clone itself: A junction boundary mismatches the germline segment, possibly from a read error. The rearrangement joins TRBV7-9 to TRBJ1-3; 8 positions agree with TRBD1. There are 17 residues in the CDR3. CDR1 and CDR2 from the germline V gene are SEHNR and FQNEAQ (reference sequence). The CDR3 loop reads CAISSLRTGGAGNTIYF. The CDR3 region has the DNA TGTGCCATCAGCTCACTCCGAACAGGGGGAGCTGGAAACACCATATATTTT. Together with reference TRBV7-9 and TRBJ1-3, the CDR3 gives the full variable domain: DTGVSQNPRHKITKRGQNVTFRCDPISEHNRLYWYRQTLGQGPEFLTYFQNEAQLEKSRLLSDRFSAERPKGSFSTLEIQRTEQGDSAMYLCAISSLRTGGAGNTIYFGEGSWLTVV.

V gene TRBV19 combines with J gene TRBJ2-2, with D unresolved. CDR1 and CDR2 (germline): LNHDA, SQIVND (reference sequence). Between the trimmed V and J ends, which lost 1 base and 0 bases, there was a span of 3 bases. This CDR3 is built from 14 residues. CDR3 in DNA: TGTGCCAGTAGTATAGCTCCGAACACCGGGGAGCTGTTTTTT. Translating gives CASSIAPNTGELFF.

V is TRBV2 and J is TRBJ2-5; 7 nucleotides agree with TRBD2. V lost 4 bases, J lost 6 bases, and 8 bases stayed unmatched. The CDR3 has 14 residues. Germline CDR1 and CDR2: SNHLY and FYNNEI. CDR3 residues: CASSALWGGKTQYF. The CDR3 nucleotides are TGTGCCAGCAGTGCCTTATGGGGAGGGAAGACCCAGTACTTC.

V usage is TRBV5-1 and J usage is TRBJ1-2; a weak D match, TRBD1 (5 bases). V dropped 5 bases and J dropped 4 bases, with 15 bases sitting between them. The CDR3 is made up of 14 amino acids. Germline V gene sequence: CDR1 SGHRS, CDR2 YFSETQ. The CDR3 reads CASRPDSAGYGYTF. The CDR3 DNA reads TGCGCCAGCAGACCAGACAGCGCAGGCTATGGCTACACCTTC.

A single count supports this clone. The CDR3 coding sequence is TGTGCCATCAGTGAGTCGGCATCCGGGACAGCGAGCAATGAGCAGTTCTTC. It codes for CAISESASGTASNEQFF. V usage is TRBV10-3 and J usage is TRBJ2-1; 7 nucleotides align to TRBD1. The CDR3 is 17 residues long. Germline loops: CDR1 ENHRY, CDR2 SYGVKD. Losses at the gene ends were 0 bases for V and 6 bases for J; bases not matched to a gene: 11.

The rearrangement links TRBV7-2 to TRBJ2-7; tentative D call: TRBD1 (6 bases). Germline V gene lookup returns CDR1 SGHTA and CDR2 FQGNSA. CDR3 length: 16 residues. V lost 5 bases, J lost 5 bases, and 22 bases lay in between. In nucleotides, the CDR3 is TGTGCCAGCAGCCGCCACCTAGACAGGTATCGGCACGAGCAGTACTTC. It codes for CASSRHLDRYRHEQYF.

The chain recombines TRBV19 with TRBJ1-5; TRBD1 agrees at 7 bases. The CDR3 length is 14 residues. V gave up 4 bases and J gave up 5 bases; unmatched junction bases: 5. Germline V lookup: CDR1 LNHDA, CDR2 SQIVND (reference sequence). DNA for the CDR3: TGTGCCAGTAGTACCGGGACAGCTTATCAGCCCCAGCATTTT. This codes for CASSTGTAYQPQHF.

The chain has TRBV30 and TRBJ1-1; 9 nucleotides match TRBD1. V shed 5 bases, J shed 6 bases, and the junction held 10 bases outside the gene matches. The CDR3 is 14 amino acids. Looked up from germline, CDR1 is GTSNPN and CDR2 is SVGIG (reference sequence). CDR3 amino acids: CAWGRGQGVSEAFF. The DNA for the CDR3 is TGTGCCTGGGGGAGGGGACAGGGCGTTTCTGAAGCTTTCTTT.

The rearrangement joins TRBV5-1 to TRBJ1-1; no firm D call. Germline CDR1 reads SGHRS; CDR2 reads YFSETQ. Trimming removed 0 bases from V and 1 base from J, with 13 bases in between. The CDR3 is 16 residues long. CDR3: CASSLVGDSWNTEAFF. CDR3 coding DNA: TGCGCCAGCAGCTTGGTAGGAGACTCTTGGAACACTGAAGCTTTCTTT.

The chain carries TRBV7-2 and TRBJ1-1; 8 nucleotides line up with TRBD1. The CDR3 has 15 residues. Unmatched junction bases numbered 6, after V lost 5 bases and J lost 1 base. Per the germline V gene, CDR1 is SGHTA and CDR2 is FQGNSA. CDR3 nucleotides: TGTGCCAGCAGCGCCCCGGACAGGGCGAACACTGAAGCTTTCTTT. It codes for CASSAPDRANTEAFF.

J is TRBJ1-4 and V is TRBV4-3, with 11 bases lining up with TRBD1. This CDR3 has 15 amino acids. Germline V gene lookup returns CDR1 LGHNA and CDR2 YSLEER. Unmatched junction bases numbered 1, after V lost 3 bases and J lost 4 bases. CDR3 sequence reads: CASSQGQGDNEKLFF. The CDR3 DNA sequence: TGCGCCAGCAGCCAGGGACAGGGGGATAATGAAAAACTGTTTTTT.

The chain links TRBV13 to TRBJ2-7, with TRBD1 matching over 10 bases. Per the germline V gene, CDR1 is PRHDT and CDR2 is FYEKMQ (reference sequence). The CDR3 sequence is 15 residues long. Germline trimming cut 5 bases from V and 5 bases from J; bases unmatched to any gene: 9. Written as DNA, the CDR3 is TGTGCCAGCAGCCCCCCCCTGACAGGGGGCCACGAGCAGTACTTC. Protein product: CASSPPLTGGHEQYF. Full variable domain (outside the CDR3, taken from reference TRBV13 and TRBJ2-7): AAGVIQSPRHLIKEKRETATLKCYPIPRHDTVYWYQQGPGQDPQFLISFYEKMQSDKGSIPDRFSAQQFSDYHSELNMSSLELGDSALYFCASSPPLTGGHEQYFGPGTRLTVT.

V gene TRBV27 combines with J gene TRBJ1-1; D is uncertain. The CDR3 sequence is 12 residues long. V was trimmed by 3 bases and J by 8 bases, leaving 10 bases between them. CDR1 and CDR2 (germline): MNHEY, SMNVEV (reference sequence). The CDR3 region is CASSFQAGEAFF. The CDR3 region has the DNA TGTGCCAGCAGTTTTCAAGCGGGGGAAGCTTTCTTT.

V usage is TRBV18 and J usage is TRBJ1-1; 10 nucleotides match TRBD1. Germline CDR1 reads KGHSH; CDR2 reads LQKENI. Losses at the gene ends were 3 bases for V and 1 base for J; bases not matched to a gene: 5. The CDR3 totals 16 residues. The CDR3 spells CASSPIRTGGNTEAFF. DNA for the CDR3: TGTGCCAGCTCACCTATAAGGACAGGGGGGAACACTGAAGCTTTCTTT.

The CDR3 bases are TGTGCCACCAGCAGTCAACAGGGGGCGAGGGGCAATCAGCCCCAGCATTTT. Translating it yields CATSSQQGARGNQPQHF. The V and J genes are TRBV15 and TRBJ1-5; TRBD1 matches 9 bases. The CDR3 contains 17 residues. The junction had 8 bases not matched to a gene; V was cut back by 3 bases and J by 2 bases. Germline V CDR1 and CDR2: LNHNV, YYDKDF (reference sequence).

This clone was observed once. The chain joins TRBV6-5 to TRBJ1-3, with D hard to call. Trimming took off 6 bases at V and 8 bases at J, with 8 bases between the two ends. The CDR3 spans 11 residues. Germline CDR1 reads MNHEY; CDR2 reads SVGAGI. Here the CDR3 DNA reads TGTGCCAGCAGAGAGGGAGACACCATATATTTT. It specifies CASREGDTIYF.

The genes are TRBV29-1 and TRBJ1-3; D might be TRBD1 (5 bases). Germline assignment: CDR1 SQVTM and CDR2 ANQGSEA. The length of the CDR3 is 17 residues. Trimming stripped 3 bases from V and 0 bases from J, with 18 bases between. The CDR3 reads CSVEFSGRVSSGNTIYF. Written as DNA, the CDR3 is TGCAGCGTTGAGTTTTCAGGGAGGGTGAGCTCTGGAAACACCATATATTTT.